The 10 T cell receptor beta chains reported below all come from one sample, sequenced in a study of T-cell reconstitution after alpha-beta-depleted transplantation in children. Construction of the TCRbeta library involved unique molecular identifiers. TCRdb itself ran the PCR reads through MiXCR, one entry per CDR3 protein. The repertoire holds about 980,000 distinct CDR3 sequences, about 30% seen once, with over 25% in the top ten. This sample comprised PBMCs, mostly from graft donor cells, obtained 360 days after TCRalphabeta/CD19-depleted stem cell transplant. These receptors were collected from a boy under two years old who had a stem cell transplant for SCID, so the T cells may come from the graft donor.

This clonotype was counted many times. The CDR3 sequence: CASSEGGLGETQYF. CDR3 DNA sequence: TGTGCCAGCAGTGAAGGCGGACTCGGAGAGACCCAGTACTTC. The chain is built from TRBV2 and TRBJ2-5, with D tentatively TRBD2 (5 bases). V was shortened by 1 base and J by 4 bases, with 10 bases between the two germline ends. The V gene's germline CDR1 is SNHLY and CDR2 FYNNEI. The CDR3 length is 14 residues.

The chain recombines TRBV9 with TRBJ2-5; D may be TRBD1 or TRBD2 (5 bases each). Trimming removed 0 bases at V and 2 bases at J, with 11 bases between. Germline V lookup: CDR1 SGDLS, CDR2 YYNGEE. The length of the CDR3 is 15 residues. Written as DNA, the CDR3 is TGTGCCAGCAGCGTAGCCGCCGGGGCTCAAGAGACCCAGTACTTC. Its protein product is CASSVAAGAQETQYF.

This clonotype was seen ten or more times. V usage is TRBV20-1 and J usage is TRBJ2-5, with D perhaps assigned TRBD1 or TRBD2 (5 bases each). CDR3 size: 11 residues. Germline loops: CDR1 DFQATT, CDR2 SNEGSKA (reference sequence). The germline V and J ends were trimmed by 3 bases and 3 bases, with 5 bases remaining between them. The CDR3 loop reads CSARGEETQYF. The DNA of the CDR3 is TGCAGTGCTAGGGGGGAAGAGACCCAGTACTTC.

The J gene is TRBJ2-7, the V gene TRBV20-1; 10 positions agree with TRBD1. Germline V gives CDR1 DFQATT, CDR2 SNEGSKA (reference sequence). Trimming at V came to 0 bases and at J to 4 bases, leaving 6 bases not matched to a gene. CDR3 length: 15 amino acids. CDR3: CSARDDRGRGYEQYF. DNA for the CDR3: TGCAGTGCTAGAGACGACAGGGGGCGCGGTTACGAGCAGTACTTC.

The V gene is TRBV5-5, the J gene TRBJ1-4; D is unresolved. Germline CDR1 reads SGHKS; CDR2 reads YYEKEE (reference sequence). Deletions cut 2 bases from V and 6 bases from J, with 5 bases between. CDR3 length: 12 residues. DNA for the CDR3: TGTGCCAGCAGCTTTTACGATGAAAAACTGTTTTTT. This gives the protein CASSFYDEKLFF. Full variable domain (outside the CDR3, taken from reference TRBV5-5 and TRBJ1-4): DAGVTQSPTHLIKTRGQQVTLRCSPISGHKSVSWYQQVLGQGPQFIFQYYEKEERGRGNFPDRFSARQFPNYSSELNVNALLLGDSALYLCASSFYDEKLFFGSGTQLSVL.

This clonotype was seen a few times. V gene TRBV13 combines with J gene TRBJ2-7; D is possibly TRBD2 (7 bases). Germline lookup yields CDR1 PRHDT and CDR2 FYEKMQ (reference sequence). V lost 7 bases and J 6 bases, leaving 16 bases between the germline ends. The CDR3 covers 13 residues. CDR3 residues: CASTWSGGVEQYF. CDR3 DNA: TGTGCCAGCACTTGGTCGGGGGGCGTCGAGCAGTACTTC.

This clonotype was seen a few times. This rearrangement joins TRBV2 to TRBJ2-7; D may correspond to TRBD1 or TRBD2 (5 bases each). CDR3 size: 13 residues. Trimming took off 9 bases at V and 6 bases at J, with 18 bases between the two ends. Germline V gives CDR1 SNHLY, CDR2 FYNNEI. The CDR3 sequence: CASEPQGRGEQYF. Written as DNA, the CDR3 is TGTGCCAGTGAACCTCAGGGTCGGGGCGAGCAGTACTTC.

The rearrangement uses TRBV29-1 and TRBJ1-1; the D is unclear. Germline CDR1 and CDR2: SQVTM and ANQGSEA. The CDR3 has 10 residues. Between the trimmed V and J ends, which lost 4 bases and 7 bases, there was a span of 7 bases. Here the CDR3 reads CSVAEFEAFF. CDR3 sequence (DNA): TGCAGCGTTGCAGAGTTTGAAGCTTTCTTT.

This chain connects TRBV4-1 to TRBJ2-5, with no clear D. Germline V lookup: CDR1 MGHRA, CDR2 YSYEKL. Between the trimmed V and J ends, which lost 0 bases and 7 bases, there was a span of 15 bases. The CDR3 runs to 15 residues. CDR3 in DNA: TGCGCCAGCAGCCAAGAGCCCTTGGGAATAGGGACCCAGTACTTC. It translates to CASSQEPLGIGTQYF.

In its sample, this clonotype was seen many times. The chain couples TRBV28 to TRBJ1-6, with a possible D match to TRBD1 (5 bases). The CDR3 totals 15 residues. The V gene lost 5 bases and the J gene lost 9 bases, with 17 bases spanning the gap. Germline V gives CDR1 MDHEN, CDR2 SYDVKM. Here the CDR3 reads CASSTQGVGGSPLHF. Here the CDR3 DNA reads TGTGCCAGCAGTACTCAGGGAGTAGGAGGTTCACCCCTCCACTTT.